These 9 T cell receptor beta chains came from one sample sequenced in a study of neurological immune-mediated disorders. TCRdb redid the calling of the 5' RACE reads with MiXCR, one entry per CDR3 protein. Here the sample spans 20,000 to 25,000 distinct CDR3 sequences, about 15% being singletons. Material for sequencing was PBMCs. These receptors all come from a female donor with HTLV-1-associated myelopathy (HAM/TSP).

In DNA form, the CDR3 reads TGCAGCGTTGGACTAGCGGTGGGTGGGGGGGGCACAGATACGCAGTATTTT. As protein: CSVGLAVGGGGTDTQYF. The chain is built from TRBV29-1 and TRBJ2-3, with TRBD2 matching over 9 bases. Unmatched junction bases numbered 12, after V lost 4 bases and J lost 1 base. Germline CDR1 SQVTM, CDR2 ANQGSEA. This CDR3 comprises 17 residues.

Concerning this clonotype itself: The missing conserved phenylalanine or tryptophan at the end of this CDR3 makes a read error likely. The limits of the CDR3 on the DNA are not certain, so only TCRdb's listed CDR3 is given. The J gene is TRBJ2-4, the V gene TRBV20-1; the D call in the table, TRBD2, was not verified against the DNA. The CDR3 is 8 amino acids long, termini counted. The germline CDR1 and CDR2 sequences are DFQATT and SNEGSKA (reference sequence). CDR3 sequence: CSAPPRTS.

The table lists this clonotype with many counts. The chain has TRBV9 and TRBJ1-1, with TRBD1 as a possible D gene (5 bases). The germline V gene has CDR1 SGDLS and CDR2 YYNGEE. With 3 bases removed from V and 0 bases from J, the gap between germline ends came to 9 bases. The length of the CDR3 is 14 residues. The CDR3 reads CASSEGNLNTEAFF. As DNA, the CDR3 is TGTGCCAGCAGCGAGGGGAACTTGAACACTGAAGCTTTCTTT.

Many counts were recorded for this clonotype. V is TRBV30 and J is TRBJ1-1; D remains ambiguous. CDR1 and CDR2 (germline): GTSNPN, SVGIG (reference sequence). V was shortened by 3 bases and J by 5 bases, with 10 bases between the two germline ends. This CDR3 is built from 12 residues. The CDR3 protein is CAWRGFETEAFF. CDR3 sequence (DNA): TGTGCCTGGAGGGGCTTTGAGACTGAAGCTTTCTTT.

This clonotype was observed many times. The rearrangement joins TRBV6-1 to TRBJ2-1; 14 nucleotides agree with TRBD2. With V trimmed by 11 bases and J by 7 bases, 7 bases remained unmatched. The CDR3 runs 14 residues. Germline assignment: CDR1 MNHNS and CDR2 SASEGT. CDR3 bases: TGTGCCTTAGGACTAGCGGGAGGTATGAATGAGCAGTTCTTC. It encodes CALGLAGGMNEQFF.

The sample holds many counts of this clonotype. The gene calls are TRBV5-1 and TRBJ2-3, with 11 bases identical to TRBD2. Per germline, CDR1 SGHRS and CDR2 YFSETQ. V gave up 4 bases and J gave up 2 bases; unmatched junction bases: 9. The CDR3 has 17 residues. Here the CDR3 reads CASSLTGTSGNTDTQYF. CDR3 DNA sequence: TGCGCCAGCAGCCTGACCGGGACTAGCGGAAACACAGATACGCAGTATTTT.

This clonotype is termed large. The chain uses TRBV11-2 and TRBJ2-1; perhaps TRBD2 as D (6 bases). The CDR3 covers 13 residues. CDR1 and CDR2 (germline): SGHAT, FQNNGV. The ends were cut back, 5 bases at V and 12 bases at J, with 17 bases in the middle. CDR3 loop: CASSLGTSGGQFF. CDR3 nucleotides: TGTGCCAGCAGCCTCGGGACTTCCGGAGGGCAGTTCTTC. Full variable domain (rest looked up from reference TRBV11-2 and TRBJ2-1): EAGVAQSPRYKIIEKRQSVAFWCNPISGHATLYWYQQILGQGPKLLIQFQNNGVVDDSQLPKDRFSAERLKGVDSTLKIQPAKLEDSAVYLCASSLGTSGGQFFGPGTRLTVL.

The sample holds many counts of this clonotype. The CDR3 bases are TGTGCCAGCTCACAAAGCGGGGGGGCGAGAAATGAGCAGTTCTTC. Translated, it gives CASSQSGGARNEQFF. The chain couples TRBV18 to TRBJ2-1, with TRBD2 matching 10 bases. The germline CDR1 and CDR2 sequences are KGHSH and LQKENI. The CDR3 totals 15 residues. V was pared by 4 bases and J by 7 bases, with 7 bases of the junction left unmatched.

This clonotype was counted many times. This sequence joins TRBV20-1 and TRBJ1-1, with D possibly being TRBD1 (5 bases). Germline V gene lookup returns CDR1 DFQATT and CDR2 SNEGSKA (reference sequence). The CDR3 runs 11 residues. The V end lost 8 bases, the J end lost 7 bases, and 14 bases lay between the germline ends. CDR3 sequence (DNA): TGCAGTCCACAAAGTGGGGGTGAAGCTTTCTTT. It codes for CSPQSGGEAFF.